The 22 T cell receptor beta chains listed next were all sequenced from one sample in a study of beta chain features in type 1 diabetes. Isolated RNA was reverse transcribed in full, so expressed TCRB transcripts were sequenced. The repertoire was sequenced with immunoSEQ multiplex PCR; TCRdb's copy has only in-frame clones and lacks some. This table holds about 180,000 clones, more than 10% found once. Sequenced input: central memory CD4+ T cells from blood. These TCRs come from a woman under 30 in good health.

The chain employs TRBV19 and TRBJ1-2; perhaps TRBD1 as D (5 bases). The germline V gene encodes CDR1 LNHDA and CDR2 SQIVND (reference sequence). Trimming pared 5 bases from V and 4 bases from J, leaving 11 bases between. CDR3 length: 13 amino acids. For the CDR3, the DNA is TGTGCCAGTAGTGCACAGGCTTCCTATGGCTACACCTTC. As protein: CASSAQASYGYTF. Full variable domain (missing parts from reference TRBV19 and TRBJ1-2): DGGITQSPKYLFRKEGQNVTLSCEQNLNHDAMYWYRQDPGQGLRLIYYSQIVNDFQKGDIAEGYSVSREKKESFPLTVTSAQKNPTAFYLCASSAQASYGYTFGSGTRLTVV.

This clone was seen once. The chain couples TRBV10-3 to TRBJ1-4; 7 bases line up with TRBD1. V lost 0 bases and J lost 6; bases outside the gene matches: 7. In germline, CDR1 is ENHRY, CDR2 SYGVKD. The CDR3 totals 16 residues. DNA for the CDR3: TGTGCCATCAGTGAGTCGACGAGGGGGCTTGATGAAAAACTGTTTTTT. Translation: CAISESTRGLDEKLFF.

This clone was counted only a few times. The chain couples TRBV5-4 to TRBJ2-7; tentative D call: TRBD2 (5 bases). V lost 5 bases, J lost 4 bases, and 19 bases lay in between. Germline CDR1 and CDR2: SGHNT and YYREEE (reference sequence). The CDR3 consists of 15 residues. The CDR3 is CASSDARIASYEQYF. CDR3 bases: TGTGCCAGCAGTGACGCTCGGATAGCGTCGTACGAGCAGTACTTC. Looking up the rest from reference TRBV5-4 and TRBJ2-7 gives the full variable domain: ETGVTQSPTHLIKTRGQQVTLRCSSQSGHNTVSWYQQALGQGPQFIFQYYREEENGRGNFPPRFSGLQFPNYSSELNVNALELDDSALYLCASSDARIASYEQYFGPGTRLTVT.

The chain uses TRBV4-1 and TRBJ2-1, with D tentatively TRBD2 (5 bases). V was pared by 0 bases and J by 10 bases, with 13 bases between. Germline-derived CDR1 and CDR2 are MGHRA and YSYEKL. The CDR3 spans 14 residues. The CDR3 loop reads CASSQDVGEREQFF. The CDR3 region has the DNA TGCGCCAGCAGCCAAGATGTCGGGGAGAGAGAGCAGTTCTTC.

The V gene is TRBV19, the J gene TRBJ2-1, with D perhaps TRBD2 (5 bases). Between the trimmed V and J ends, which lost 3 bases and 2 bases, there was a span of 17 bases. In germline, CDR1 is LNHDA, CDR2 SQIVND (reference sequence). This CDR3 is built from 17 residues. DNA of the CDR3: TGTGCCAGTAGTATTGGAGGCCAGAGCAATCCCTACAATGAGCAGTTCTTC. This encodes CASSIGGQSNPYNEQFF.

This clone appeared a few times. The gene calls are TRBV19 and TRBJ1-2; 10 bases fit TRBD1. CDR3 length equals 13 residues. Trimming took 7 bases from V and 8 from J; bases not matched to a gene: 7. Germline loops: CDR1 LNHDA, CDR2 SQIVND (reference sequence). The CDR3 spells CASKGTGAKGYTF. In DNA, the CDR3 is TGTGCCAGTAAAGGGACAGGGGCAAAAGGCTACACCTTC.

This chain joins TRBV25-1 and TRBJ1-2; the D is unclear. CDR1 and CDR2 from the germline V gene are MGHDK and SYGVNS. This CDR3 is 12 amino acids long. V was cut by 11 bases and J by 3 bases, with 13 bases left in between. The CDR3 sequence: CASQRGDYGYTF. DNA of the CDR3: TGTGCCTCCCAGCGGGGTGACTATGGCTACACCTTC.

The V gene is TRBV10-3, the J gene TRBJ2-7, with TRBD2 identical over 13 bases. The germline gives CDR1 ENHRY, CDR2 SYGVKD. This CDR3 region has 13 residues. Losses at the gene ends were 10 bases for V and 3 bases for J; bases not matched to a gene: 3. This CDR3 reads CATGTSGNYEQYF. CDR3 nucleotide sequence: TGTGCCACCGGGACTAGCGGGAACTACGAGCAGTACTTC.

The genes are TRBV5-4 and TRBJ1-3, with TRBD1 as a possible D gene (6 bases). The V and J ends lost 2 bases and 16 bases respectively, with 19 bases between them. From germline, CDR1 is SGHNT and CDR2 YYREEE (reference sequence). This CDR3 region has 13 residues. In DNA form, the CDR3 reads TGTGCCAGCAGCTTAGAAAACGCAGGGGTCCCGTATTTT. This codes for CASSLENAGVPYF.

This clone was found a few times. This chain connects TRBV4-3 to TRBJ2-1, with D tentatively TRBD1 (6 bases). Germline V gene data show CDR1 as LGHNA and CDR2 as YSLEER. Trimming pared 4 bases from V and 7 bases from J, leaving 17 bases between. The CDR3 contains 15 residues. The CDR3 DNA follows: TGCGCCAGCAGCCTAGGGGGTGAGGGTAGAAATGAGCAGTTCTTC. Translated, it gives CASSLGGEGRNEQFF.

The chain combines TRBV6-5 with TRBJ1-5; D is possibly TRBD1 (6 bases). The ends were cut back, 5 bases at V and 6 bases at J, with 14 bases in the middle. This CDR3 has 14 amino acids. Germline-derived CDR1 and CDR2 are MNHEY and SVGAGI. The CDR3 DNA sequence: TGTGCCAGCAGTCCACAGGGACGGGGTCAGCCCCAGCATTTT. Its translation: CASSPQGRGQPQHF.

This chain uses TRBV7-2 with TRBJ2-1; D unresolved. The V and J ends lost 2 bases and 9 bases respectively, with 11 bases between them. This CDR3 spans 13 amino acids. Germline values: CDR1 SGHTA, CDR2 FQGNSA. The CDR3 here is CASSLPPAPEQFF. DNA of the CDR3: TGTGCCAGCAGCTTACCCCCAGCGCCTGAGCAGTTCTTC.

The chain couples TRBV19 to TRBJ1-4; D unclear. The length of the CDR3 is 13 residues. Trimming cost V 7 bases and J 5 bases, with 11 bases left between them. Germline V gene sequence: CDR1 LNHDA, CDR2 SQIVND (reference sequence). CDR3 DNA sequence: TGTGCCAGTATGGGCAGCTCAAATGAAAAACTGTTTTTT. This translates into CASMGSSNEKLFF.

This clone was recorded many times. This chain uses TRBV7-2 with TRBJ1-4; TRBD1 matches 9 bases. This CDR3 contains 15 residues. The trim removed 6 bases at V and 7 bases at J, leaving 9 bases unmatched. The germline CDR1 and CDR2 sequences are SGHTA and FQGNSA. This CDR3 is CASSRTLTGGEKLFF. DNA of the CDR3: TGTGCCAGCAGTCGGACTCTGACAGGGGGTGAAAAACTGTTTTTT.

This clone was observed a handful of times. This rearrangement joins TRBV11-2 to TRBJ2-2; D unresolved. The V end was cut by 4 bases, the J end by 4 bases, with 16 bases between. Germline CDR1 is SGHAT and CDR2 is FQNNGV. This CDR3 has 16 residues. CDR3: CASSSRKTTGTGELFF. CDR3 nucleotide sequence: TGTGCCAGCAGCTCCCGCAAAACTACGGGCACCGGGGAGCTGTTTTTT.

This sequence joins TRBV28 and TRBJ1-1, with D possibly matching TRBD1 (5 bases). Germline lookup yields CDR1 MDHEN and CDR2 SYDVKM. Trimming removed 6 bases at V and 12 bases at J, with 14 bases between. This CDR3 comprises 11 residues. This chain's CDR3 is CASSIRVTTFF. The CDR3 coding sequence is TGTGCCAGCAGCATCAGGGTGACGACTTTCTTT.

The DNA of the CDR3 is TGTGCCTGGGGGACAATAAATCCCAATCAGCCCCAGCATTTT. It translates to CAWGTINPNQPQHF. This rearrangement joins TRBV30 to TRBJ1-5; D perhaps matches TRBD1 (6 bases). Germline CDR1 reads GTSNPN; CDR2 reads SVGIG (reference sequence). The ends were cut back, 5 bases at V and 3 bases at J, with 14 bases in the middle. The CDR3 covers 14 residues. The entire variable domain, with the rest obtained from reference TRBV30 and TRBJ1-5, is as follows: SQTIHQWPATLVQPVGSPLSLECTVEGTSNPNLYWYRQAAGRGLQLLFYSVGIGQISSEVPQNLSASRPQDRQFILSSKKLLLSDSGFYLCAWGTINPNQPQHFGDGTRLSIL.

The J gene is TRBJ2-1, the V gene TRBV27, with TRBD1 as a possible D gene (6 bases). The CDR3 has 15 amino acids. Looked up from germline, CDR1 is MNHEY and CDR2 is SMNVEV (reference sequence). V was pared by 6 bases and J by 0 bases, with 12 bases between. The CDR3 nucleotides read TGTGCCAGCAGATGGGACACTAGCTCCTACAATGAGCAGTTCTTC. Translated, it gives CASRWDTSSYNEQFF.

This clone was observed a few times. The rearrangement joins TRBV5-4 to TRBJ2-1; TRBD2 is a possible D gene (6 bases). In germline, CDR1 is SGHNT, CDR2 YYREEE (reference sequence). This CDR3 spans 15 amino acids. V was cut by 4 bases and J by 0 bases, with 11 bases left in between. CDR3 sequence: CASSRDLSSYNEQFF. CDR3 coding DNA: TGTGCCAGCAGCCGGGACTTGAGCTCCTACAATGAGCAGTTCTTC.

DNA for the CDR3: TGTGCCAGCTCACCACCGGGACAGACTGGAAACACCATATATTTT. Translated, it gives CASSPPGQTGNTIYF. The chain joins TRBV18 to TRBJ1-3; the match to TRBD1 covers 7 bases. With V trimmed by 0 bases and J by 2 bases, 1 base remained unmatched. CDR1 and CDR2 (germline): KGHSH, LQKENI. The CDR3 runs 15 residues.

This chain links TRBV30 with TRBJ2-1, with D possibly matching TRBD2 (6 bases). The ends were cut back, 5 bases at V and 5 bases at J, with 13 bases in the middle. From germline, CDR1 is GTSNPN and CDR2 SVGIG (reference sequence). The CDR3 contains 13 residues. CDR3 loop: CAWSRDFHNEQFF. The CDR3 DNA sequence: TGTGCCTGGTCCCGGGACTTCCACAATGAGCAGTTCTTC.

The V gene is TRBV11-2, the J gene TRBJ2-1; D is undetermined. The CDR3 has 15 amino acids. Trimming took 6 bases from V and 3 from J, leaving 15 bases between them. In germline, CDR1 is SGHAT, CDR2 FQNNGV. The CDR3 reads CASRPPAAGYNEQFF. CDR3 DNA sequence: TGTGCCAGCAGGCCTCCCGCGGCCGGCTACAATGAGCAGTTCTTC.